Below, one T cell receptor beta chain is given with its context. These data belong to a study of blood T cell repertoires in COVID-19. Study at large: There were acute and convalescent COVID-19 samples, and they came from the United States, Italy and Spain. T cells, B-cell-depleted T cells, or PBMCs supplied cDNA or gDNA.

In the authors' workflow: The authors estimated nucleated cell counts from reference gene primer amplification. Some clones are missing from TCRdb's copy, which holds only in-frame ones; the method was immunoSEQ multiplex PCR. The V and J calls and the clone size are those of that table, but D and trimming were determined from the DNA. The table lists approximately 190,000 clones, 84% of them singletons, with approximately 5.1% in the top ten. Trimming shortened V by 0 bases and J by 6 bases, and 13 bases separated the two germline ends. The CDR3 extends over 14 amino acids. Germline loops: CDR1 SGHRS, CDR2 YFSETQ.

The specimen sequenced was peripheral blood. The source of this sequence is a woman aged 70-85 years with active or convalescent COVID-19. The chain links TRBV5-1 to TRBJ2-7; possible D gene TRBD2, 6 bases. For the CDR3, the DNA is TGCGCCAGCAGCTTGGACGGGAGAAGGGGCGAGCAGTACTTC. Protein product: CASSLDGRRGEQYF.